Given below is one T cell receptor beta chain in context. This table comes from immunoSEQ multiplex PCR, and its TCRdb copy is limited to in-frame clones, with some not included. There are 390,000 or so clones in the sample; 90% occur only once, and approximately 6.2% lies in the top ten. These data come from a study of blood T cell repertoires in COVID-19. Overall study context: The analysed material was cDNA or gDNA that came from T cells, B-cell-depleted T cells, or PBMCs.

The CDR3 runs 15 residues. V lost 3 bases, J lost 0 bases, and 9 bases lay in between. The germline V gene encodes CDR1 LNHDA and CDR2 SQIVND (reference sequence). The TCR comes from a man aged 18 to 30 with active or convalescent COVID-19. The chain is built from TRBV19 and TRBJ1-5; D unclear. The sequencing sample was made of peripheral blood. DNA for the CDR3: TGTGCCAGTAGTATTAGAGTCACTAGCAATCAGCCCCAGCATTTT. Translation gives CASSIRVTSNQPQHF.